The present entry profiles one T cell receptor beta chain with its context. Antigen specificity is unknown. Vbeta (60) and Jbeta (13) primers were used in the PCR. Clones were sequenced by immunoSEQ multiplex PCR, and TCRdb holds only the in-frame ones, with some missing. The sample has roughly 160,000 clones; approximately 81% are singletons. The sample comes from a study of cytomegalovirus exposure and HLA in healthy donors. Study findings and constraints: Available immune exposure information was restricted to CMV serostatus only.

This TCR came from a female donor in good health and CMV-seronegative. The material sequenced was PBMCs.

The CDR3, as DNA: TGTGCAGGGACTAGCGGGGTTTTGGGTACGCAGTATTTT. This encodes CAGTSGVLGTQYF. The V call is TRBV30, the J call TRBJ2-3; TRBD2 agrees at 13 bases. This CDR3 region has 13 residues. Germline CDR1 reads GTSNPN; CDR2 reads SVGIG (reference sequence).